Below are 9 T cell receptor beta chains sequenced from a single sample in a study of Ad26.COV2.S vaccination and SARS-CoV-2 variants. TCRdb keeps only in-frame clones here, not all; method: immunoSEQ multiplex PCR. The sample lists about 680,000 clones; more than 80% were seen once. Treatment indicated: around 19 received Ad26.COV2.S at low or high dose, single or two shots; roughly five received placebo; per-sample allocation not given. Sampling was performed 63 days after the first vaccine or placebo injection. The sequenced sample was peripheral blood, obtained in a trial of Ad26.COV2.S vaccine versus placebo. The receptor source for this set is a person between 18 and 59 years old who received the Ad26.COV2.S COVID-19 vaccine or a placebo.

The chain links TRBV14 to TRBJ2-5, with D maybe TRBD2 (6 bases). V lost 4 bases and J lost 2, with 14 bases in between. This CDR3 contains 15 residues. Germline CDR1 and CDR2: SGHDN and FVKESK. CDR3 amino acids: CASSLGGTRQETQYF. CDR3 sequence (DNA): TGTGCCAGCAGCCTTGGAGGGACTCGTCAAGAGACCCAGTACTTC. Supplemented by reference TRBV14 and TRBJ2-5, the full variable domain reads EAGVTQFPSHSVIEKGQTVTLRCDPISGHDNLYWYRRVMGKEIKFLLHFVKESKQDESGMPNNRFLAERTGGTYSTLKVQPAELEDSGVYFCASSLGGTRQETQYFGPGTRLLVL.

The V and J genes are TRBV5-6 and TRBJ1-6; TRBD1 matches 9 bases. V lost 5 bases and J lost 3; bases outside the gene matches: 6. This CDR3 has 16 residues. CDR1 and CDR2 (germline): SGHDT, YYEEEE. This CDR3 is CASSLGTGRYNSPLHF. CDR3 coding DNA: TGTGCCAGCAGTTTAGGGACAGGGCGCTATAATTCACCCCTCCACTTT.

The rearrangement uses TRBV7-6 and TRBJ1-1; the D gene is possibly TRBD1 (6 bases). The germline V and J ends were trimmed by 4 bases and 6 bases, with 15 bases remaining between them. Germline assignment: CDR1 SGHVS and CDR2 FNYEAQ. The CDR3 is made up of 14 amino acids. The CDR3 protein is CASSSGQREAEAFF. DNA of the CDR3: TGTGCCAGCAGCTCAGGACAGCGGGAAGCTGAAGCTTTCTTT. The full variable domain, with the rest looked up from reference TRBV7-6 and TRBJ1-1, is GAGVSQSPRYKVTKRGQDVALRCDPISGHVSLYWYRQALGQGPEFLTYFNYEAQQDKSGLPNDRFSAERPEGSISTLTIQRTEQRDSAMYRCASSSGQREAEAFFGQGTRLTVV.

The V gene is TRBV6-5, the J gene TRBJ1-1; the D gene is possibly TRBD1 (6 bases). Germline CDR1 reads MNHEY; CDR2 reads SVGAGI. This CDR3 spans 15 amino acids. V gave up 7 bases and J gave up 2 bases, with 17 bases separating them. CDR3 residues: CASTLREGGNTEAFF. The CDR3 coding sequence is TGTGCCAGCACCCTAAGGGAGGGGGGTAACACTGAAGCTTTCTTT.

The sample holds a few counts of this clone. This chain's CDR3 is CASTREGRYNEQFF. The CDR3 region has the DNA TGTGCCAGCACTCGAGAGGGACGATACAATGAGCAGTTCTTC. The chain is built from TRBV27 and TRBJ2-1; tentatively, D is TRBD1 or TRBD2 (5 bases each). The CDR3 has 14 amino acids. Trimming shortened V by 7 bases and J by 4 bases, and 14 bases separated the two germline ends. Germline assignment: CDR1 MNHEY and CDR2 SMNVEV (reference sequence).

J is TRBJ1-6 and V is TRBV2, with TRBD1 as a possible D gene (6 bases). This CDR3 comprises 15 residues. In germline, CDR1 is SNHLY, CDR2 FYNNEI. V lost 6 bases and J lost 0, with 9 bases in between. The CDR3 is CASSDRISYNSPLHF. CDR3 coding DNA: TGTGCCAGCAGCGACAGGATCTCCTATAATTCACCCCTCCACTTT.

This chain links TRBV18 with TRBJ2-7; TRBD1 might be the D (6 bases). Germline V gene sequence: CDR1 KGHSH, CDR2 LQKENI. Trimming removed 2 bases from V and 1 base from J, with 12 bases in between. CDR3 length: 15 amino acids. The CDR3 sequence is CASSPAGVASYEQYF. As DNA, the CDR3 is TGTGCCAGCTCACCAGCAGGGGTAGCTTCCTACGAGCAGTACTTC.

The chain uses TRBV29-1 and TRBJ2-3; D gene uncertain. V lost 8 bases to trimming and J lost 1 base, with 13 bases between them. This CDR3 is 13 amino acids long. The germline CDR1 and CDR2 sequences are SQVTM and ANQGSEA. The CDR3: CSPAPPGTDTQYF. The DNA for the CDR3 is TGCAGCCCTGCCCCGCCCGGCACAGATACGCAGTATTTT.

The chain combines TRBV6-5 with TRBJ2-7; the match to TRBD1 covers 11 bases. Germline CDR1 is MNHEY and CDR2 is SVGAGI. Unmatched junction bases numbered 8, after V lost 7 bases and J lost 3 bases. The CDR3 length is 15 residues. CDR3 sequence reads: CASTIGGTGGYEQYF. The CDR3 DNA is TGTGCCAGCACCATTGGAGGGACAGGGGGCTACGAGCAGTACTTC.